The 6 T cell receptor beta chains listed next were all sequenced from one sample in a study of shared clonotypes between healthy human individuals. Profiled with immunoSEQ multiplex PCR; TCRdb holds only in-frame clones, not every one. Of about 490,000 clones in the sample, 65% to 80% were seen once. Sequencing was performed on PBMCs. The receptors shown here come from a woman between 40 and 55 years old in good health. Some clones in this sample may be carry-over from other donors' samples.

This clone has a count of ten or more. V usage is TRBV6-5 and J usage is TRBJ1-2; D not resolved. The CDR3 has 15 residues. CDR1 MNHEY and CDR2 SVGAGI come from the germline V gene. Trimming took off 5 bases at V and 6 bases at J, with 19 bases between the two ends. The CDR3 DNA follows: TGTGCCAGCAGTCCGTGGGAGGGCGACGTTAATGGCTACACCTTC. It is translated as CASSPWEGDVNGYTF.

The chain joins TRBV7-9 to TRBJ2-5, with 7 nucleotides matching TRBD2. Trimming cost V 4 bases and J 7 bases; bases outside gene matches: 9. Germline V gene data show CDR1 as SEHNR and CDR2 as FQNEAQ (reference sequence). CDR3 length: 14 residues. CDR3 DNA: TGTGCCAGCAGCTGGGGGGGGACTTATGGGACCCAGTACTTC. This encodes CASSWGGTYGTQYF.

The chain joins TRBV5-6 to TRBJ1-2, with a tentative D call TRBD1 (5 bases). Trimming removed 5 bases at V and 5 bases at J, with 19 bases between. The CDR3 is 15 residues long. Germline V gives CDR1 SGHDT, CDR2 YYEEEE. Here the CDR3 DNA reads TGTGCCAGCAGAATGAAGGGGAGGGCTGGGTATGGCTACACCTTC. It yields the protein CASRMKGRAGYGYTF.

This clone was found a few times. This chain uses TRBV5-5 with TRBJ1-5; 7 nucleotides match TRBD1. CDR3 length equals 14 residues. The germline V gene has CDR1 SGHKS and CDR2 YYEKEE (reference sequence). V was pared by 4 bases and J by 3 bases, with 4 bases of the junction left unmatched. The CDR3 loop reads CASSKGAVNQPQHF. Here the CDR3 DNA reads TGTGCCAGCAGCAAGGGGGCGGTCAATCAGCCCCAGCATTTT.

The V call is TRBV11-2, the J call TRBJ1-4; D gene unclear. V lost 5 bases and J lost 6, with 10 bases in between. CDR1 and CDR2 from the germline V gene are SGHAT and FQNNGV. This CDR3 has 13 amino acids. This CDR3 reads CASSLSSDEKLFF. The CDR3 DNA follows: TGTGCCAGCAGCCTCTCCTCGGATGAAAAACTGTTTTTT.

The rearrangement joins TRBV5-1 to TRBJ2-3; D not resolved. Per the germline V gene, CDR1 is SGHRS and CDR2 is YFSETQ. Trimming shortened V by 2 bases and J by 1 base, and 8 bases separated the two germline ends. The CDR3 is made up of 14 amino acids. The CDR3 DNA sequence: TGCGCCAGCAGCTTTGGGTTTGGCACAGATACGCAGTATTTT. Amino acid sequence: CASSFGFGTDTQYF.